What follows are 14 T cell receptor beta chains derived from one specimen sequenced in a study of vaccination effects on CD4 cells after COVID-19. The antigens for these receptors are not known. ViraFEST expansion of antigen-specific CD4+ T cells with viral peptide pools preceded sequencing. Around day 10 of culture, CD4+ T cells were separated out. Data came from immunoSEQ multiplex PCR; TCRdb stores just in-frame clones and leaves some out. The sample carries about 8,100 clones, around 79% recorded once. The sample was CD4+ T cells from PBMCs cultured with HCoV-229E spike peptides, taken before COVID-19 vaccination. The receptors were sampled from a human donor who received a COVID-19 vaccine.

This clone appeared a few times. The chain carries TRBV5-4 and TRBJ1-3, with 10 bases identical to TRBD1. Germline assignment: CDR1 SGHNT and CDR2 YYREEE (reference sequence). This CDR3 comprises 14 residues. Trimming took 3 bases from V and 8 from J; bases not matched to a gene: 5. CDR3 bases: TGTGCCAGCAGCTCCGGGACAGGGGCAGACACCATATATTTT. As protein: CASSSGTGADTIYF.

This rearrangement joins TRBV7-8 to TRBJ2-6; D gene unclear. V was shortened by 11 bases and J by 0 bases, with 8 bases between the two germline ends. CDR3 size: 13 residues. CDR1 is SGHVS, CDR2 FQNEAQ, per germline. CDR3 amino acids: CAGRSSGANVLTF. CDR3 in DNA: TGTGCCGGTCGTAGCTCTGGGGCCAACGTCCTGACTTTC.

This clone has a handful of counts. The chain recombines TRBV5-4 with TRBJ2-3, with TRBD2 identical over 10 bases. Trimming cost V 2 bases and J 2 bases; bases outside gene matches: 5. CDR3 length: 16 amino acids. Germline-derived CDR1 and CDR2 are SGHNT and YYREEE (reference sequence). The CDR3 DNA reads as TGTGCCAGCAGCTTAATAGCGGGAGGAAACACAGATACGCAGTATTTT. Protein: CASSLIAGGNTDTQYF.

The chain has TRBV19 and TRBJ1-2; D gene ambiguous. The V gene's germline CDR1 is LNHDA and CDR2 SQIVND (reference sequence). With 4 bases removed from V and 2 bases from J, the gap between germline ends came to 14 bases. The CDR3 length is 15 residues. The CDR3 bases are TGTGCCAGTAGTAGTCAGGCCTATCTAAACTATGGCTACACCTTC. This encodes CASSSQAYLNYGYTF.

CDR3 sequence: CASSQVSGAYEQYF. For the CDR3, the DNA is TGCGCCAGCAGCCAAGTTTCAGGGGCTTACGAGCAGTACTTC. The gene calls are TRBV4-1 and TRBJ2-7, with D perhaps TRBD1 (6 bases). Germline CDR1 reads MGHRA; CDR2 reads YSYEKL. The CDR3 totals 14 residues. The ends were cut back, 1 base at V and 4 bases at J, with 11 bases in the middle.

CDR3 amino acids: CASSIVGGGQPQHF. The CDR3 bases are TGTGCCAGTAGTATAGTAGGGGGAGGTCAGCCCCAGCATTTT. V is TRBV19 and J is TRBJ1-5; maybe TRBD1 (6 bases). This CDR3 region has 14 residues. The V end lost 1 base, the J end lost 6 bases, and 10 bases lay between the germline ends. In germline, CDR1 is LNHDA, CDR2 SQIVND (reference sequence).

V is TRBV10-2 and J is TRBJ1-5; 8 bases match TRBD1. The ends lost 6 bases at V and 7 bases at J; junction bases unmatched: 5. CDR1 is WSHSY, CDR2 SAAADI, per germline. The length of the CDR3 is 13 residues. The CDR3 nucleotides are TGCGCCAGCAGATACGACAGGGGACAGCCCCAGCATTTT. Translating it yields CASRYDRGQPQHF.

J is TRBJ2-3 and V is TRBV24-1; D might be TRBD1 or TRBD2, each matching 5 bases. Trimming left V 5 bases short and J 0 bases short, with 11 bases between. Per germline, CDR1 KGHDR and CDR2 SFDVKD. The CDR3 runs 15 residues. The CDR3 sequence is CATSGGTGSTDTQYF. The CDR3 DNA reads TGTGCCACCAGTGGTGGGACGGGAAGCACAGATACGCAGTATTTT.

In this sample, this clone turned up a few times. The V call is TRBV5-1, the J call TRBJ2-3, with TRBD2 matching over 10 bases. The germline V gene has CDR1 SGHRS and CDR2 YFSETQ. The junction had 9 bases not matched to a gene; V was cut back by 0 bases and J by 2 bases. The CDR3 sequence is 18 residues long. This CDR3 reads CASSLESGRAGDTDTQYF. The CDR3 nucleotides read TGCGCCAGCAGCTTGGAAAGCGGGAGGGCCGGGGACACAGATACGCAGTATTTT.

The chain employs TRBV7-8 and TRBJ2-7, with TRBD2 matching over 9 bases. Germline CDR1 reads SGHVS; CDR2 reads FQNEAQ. The V segment lost 1 base and the J segment 3 bases; nucleotides outside the gene matches: 4. The CDR3 length is 15 residues. The CDR3 spells CASSLGLAVNYEQYF. The DNA for the CDR3 is TGTGCCAGCAGCTTAGGACTAGCGGTGAACTACGAGCAGTACTTC.

The rearrangement uses TRBV7-2 and TRBJ2-6; D is undetermined. Between the trimmed V and J ends, which lost 0 bases and 0 bases, there was a span of 6 bases. The length of the CDR3 is 16 residues. The germline V gene has CDR1 SGHTA and CDR2 FQGNSA. CDR3 nucleotides: TGTGCCAGCAGCTTAGCCACCCACTCTGGGGCCAACGTCCTGACTTTC. This sequence encodes CASSLATHSGANVLTF.

The sample holds a few counts of this clone. The CDR3 spells CASSEQDRGFEKLFF. DNA of the CDR3: TGTGCCAGCAGTGAACAGGACAGGGGTTTTGAAAAACTGTTTTTT. The chain has TRBV6-1 and TRBJ1-4; 9 nucleotides agree with TRBD1. The CDR3 runs to 15 residues. V lost 2 bases to trimming and J lost 7 bases; unmatched junction nucleotides: 5. The germline V gene encodes CDR1 MNHNS and CDR2 SASEGT.

In DNA, the CDR3 is TGTGCCAGCTCACCACCGGGCGAGAACTATGGCTACACCTTC. Its translation is CASSPPGENYGYTF. This chain links TRBV18 with TRBJ1-2; no firm D call. Trimming left V 0 bases short and J 2 bases short, with 7 bases between. Germline loops: CDR1 KGHSH, CDR2 LQKENI. The length of the CDR3 is 14 residues. The full variable domain, completed using reference TRBV18 and TRBJ1-2, is NAGVMQNPRHLVRRRGQEARLRCSPMKGHSHVYWYRQLPEEGLKFMVYLQKENIIDESGMPKERFSAEFPKEGPSILRIQQVVRGDSAAYFCASSPPGENYGYTFGSGTRLTVV.

V is TRBV12-3 or TRBV12-4 and J is TRBJ2-7; unclear D gene. V lost 5 bases and J 2 bases, leaving 10 bases between the germline ends. The CDR3 contains 13 residues. The CDR3 DNA reads as TGTGCCAGCAGTCAACGCGTGGCCTACGAGCAGTACTTC. Encoded protein: CASSQRVAYEQYF.